This T cell receptor beta chain was observed in a study of cytomegalovirus exposure and HLA in healthy donors. Study-level results: The study carried out a later analysis of TCR beta sequences. It associated approximately 16,000 of them with specific HLA alleles at a false discovery rate of 0.05.

The germline V gene has CDR1 SGDLS and CDR2 YYNGEE. Trimming removed 2 bases at V and 6 bases at J, with 11 bases between. The CDR3 consists of 14 residues. About this clone: The target antigen is unknown.

PCR primers comprised 60 Vbeta and 13 Jbeta primers. Clones were sequenced by immunoSEQ multiplex PCR, and TCRdb holds only the in-frame ones, with some missing. This table has about 140,000 clones, about 85% appearing once. The specimen sequenced was PBMCs. The chain is built from TRBV9 and TRBJ1-4, with TRBD1 as a possible D gene (5 bases). The TCR comes from a female donor in good health and CMV-seronegative. This chain's CDR3 is CASSVDREDEKLFF. The CDR3 bases are TGTGCCAGCAGCGTCGACAGAGAGGATGAAAAACTGTTTTTT.